This is a list of T cell receptor beta chains from one sample in a study of CD8 T cells in ankylosing spondylitis. TCRdb re-derived calls from the 5' RACE reads in MiXCR, one entry per CDR3 protein. The sample shows 350,000 to 400,000 distinct CDR3 sequences, 20% to 25% of them seen only once. The sequencing sample was made of blood, either unsorted or a sorted T cell fraction (not recorded which). The receptor source for this set is a male donor with ankylosing spondylitis or in good health (not recorded which). The CDR3 runs from the conserved cysteine through the conserved F or W. Fields, in order: J gene, clone size, V gene, D gene, CDR3 protein, CDR3 DNA. The D gene is left open where the match is weak. Clone size appears in some rows only: once, few, many, or a class for an expanded clone.

>TRBJ1-1|few|TRBV11-2|-
CASSSLGTEAFF
TGTGCCAGCAGCTCGTTGGGGACTGAAGCTTTCTTT
>TRBJ2-5|-|TRBV29-1|-
CSVMPRYQETQYF
TGCAGCGTTATGCCCAGGTACCAAGAGACCCAGTACTTC
>TRBJ2-2|few|TRBV20-1|-
CSAKAANTGELFF
TGCAGTGCTAAAGCAGCGAACACCGGGGAGCTGTTTTTT
>TRBJ2-7|-|TRBV28|TRBD2
CASSSTGRGRWYEQYF
TGTGCCAGCAGTTCAACCGGGCGGGGGAGGTGGTACGAGCAGTACTTC
>TRBJ2-7|few|TRBV9|-
CASSVWRGEQYF
TGTGCCAGCAGCGTATGGAGGGGTGAGCAGTACTTC
>TRBJ2-7|few|TRBV27|-
CASNSPRDEQYF
TGTGCCAGCAACTCGCCCAGGGACGAGCAGTACTTC
>TRBJ2-7|few|TRBV20-1|-
CSARSETAAPEQYF
TGCAGTGCTAGATCCGAGACAGCGGCACCCGAGCAGTACTTC
>TRBJ2-2|-|TRBV18|-
CASSPQDEGTGELFF
TGTGCCAGCTCACCACAGGACGAGGGGACCGGGGAGCTGTTTTTT
>TRBJ1-2|-|TRBV29-1|-
CSVPSMGGYTF
TGCAGCGTTCCATCCATGGGAGGCTACACCTTC
>TRBJ2-3|few|TRBV4-1|-
CASSQEEASPDTQYF
TGCGCCAGCAGCCAAGAAGAGGCCAGTCCAGATACGCAGTATTTT
>TRBJ2-3|few|TRBV6-1|TRBD2
CASRPILAGEADTQYF
TGTGCCAGCAGACCTATACTAGCGGGGGAGGCAGATACGCAGTATTTT
>TRBJ2-1|few|TRBV4-1|TRBD2
CASSQELAGGLFDEQFF
TGCGCCAGCAGCCAAGAGTTAGCGGGGGGGCTTTTTGATGAGCAGTTCTTC
>TRBJ2-3|-|TRBV7-9|TRBD2
CASSHGLAGLGDTQYF
TGTGCCAGCAGCCATGGACTAGCGGGACTCGGAGATACGCAGTATTTT
>TRBJ1-1|-|TRBV10-3|TRBD1
CASKQGTTEAFF
TGTGCCTCCAAACAGGGGACCACTGAAGCTTTCTTT
>TRBJ2-7|few|TRBV5-6|-
CASEIGRSSYEQYF
TGTGCCAGCGAGATTGGGAGGAGCTCCTACGAGCAGTACTTC
>TRBJ1-1|-|TRBV29-1|-
CSVDGADGKAEAFF
TGCAGCGTTGATGGGGCGGACGGGAAAGCTGAAGCTTTCTTT
>TRBJ2-7|-|TRBV7-2|-
CASSPRTVYEQYF
TGTGCCAGCAGCCCAAGGACCGTCTACGAGCAGTACTTC
>TRBJ2-3|-|TRBV7-9|TRBD2
CAILPLAGLTDTQYF
TGTGCCATTCTCCCTCTAGCGGGGCTCACAGATACGCAGTATTTT
>TRBJ2-3|-|TRBV12-3/TRBV12-4|TRBD2
CASTSRGDTDTQYF
TGTGCCAGCACATCCCGGGGGGACACAGATACGCAGTATTTT
>TRBJ2-2|few|TRBV10-1|-
CASSATQGSGELFF
TGCGCCAGCAGTGCGACACAGGGCTCCGGGGAGCTGTTTTTT
>TRBJ2-7|-|TRBV12-5|TRBD1
CASALGTGQVIYEQYF
TGTGCTAGTGCCCTGGGGACGGGACAGGTTATCTACGAGCAGTACTTC
>TRBJ2-7|-|TRBV14|-
CASSQAGLEQYF
TGTGCCAGCAGCCAAGCCGGACTCGAGCAGTACTTC
>TRBJ2-1|-|TRBV4-2|TRBD2
CASSQHSGTSGGARYNEQFF
TGTGCCAGCAGCCAACATTCCGGGACTAGCGGGGGGGCTAGGTACAATGAGCAGTTCTTC
>TRBJ2-7|-|TRBV7-8|-
CASSPLPGGSYEQCF
TGTGCCAGCAGCCCCCTACCGGGGGGCTCCTACGAGCAGTGCTTC
>TRBJ2-3|-|TRBV5-5|-
CASSLAGWVGDTQYF
TGTGCCAGCAGCTTGGCTGGGTGGGTGGGAGATACGCAGTATTTT
>TRBJ1-2|many|TRBV12-3/TRBV12-4|-
CASTQSFEGGYTF
TGTGCCAGCACCCAGTCCTTTGAAGGTGGCTACACCTTC
>TRBJ2-1|-|TRBV7-9|-
CASSSGGPNNEQFF
TGTGCCAGCAGCTCTGGGGGACCAAACAATGAGCAGTTCTTC
>TRBJ2-2|-|TRBV12-3/TRBV12-4|TRBD1
CASRRQGGSDGELFF
TGTGCCAGCAGACGACAGGGGGGTAGTGACGGGGAGCTGTTTTTT
>TRBJ1-4|few|TRBV7-3|TRBD1
CASSPGTAANEKLFF
TGTGCCAGCAGCCCCGGGACAGCGGCTAATGAAAAACTGTTTTTT
>TRBJ2-7|-|TRBV11-2|-
CASSFSGGDWGEQYF
TGTGCCAGCAGCTTCTCCGGGGGCGATTGGGGGGAGCAGTACTTC
>TRBJ1-1|few|TRBV15|-
CATSRGGDTLDTEAFF
TGTGCCACCAGCAGAGGCGGGGACACTCTTGACACTGAAGCTTTCTTT
>TRBJ2-3|few|TRBV27|-
CASSRILGELTDTQYF
TGTGCCAGCAGTCGAATTTTGGGGGAACTCACAGATACGCAGTATTTT
>TRBJ2-1|many|TRBV28|TRBD2
CASSPREVGQFF
TGTGCCAGCAGTCCCCGGGAGGTAGGGCAGTTCTTC
>TRBJ2-7|-|TRBV5-5|-
CASSPWDLSYEQYF
TGTGCCAGCAGCCCCTGGGACCTCTCCTACGAGCAGTACTTC
>TRBJ2-7|once|TRBV7-9|TRBD2
CASSPSGAVGYEQYF
TGTGCCAGCAGCCCTAGCGGGGCGGTCGGTTACGAGCAGTACTTC